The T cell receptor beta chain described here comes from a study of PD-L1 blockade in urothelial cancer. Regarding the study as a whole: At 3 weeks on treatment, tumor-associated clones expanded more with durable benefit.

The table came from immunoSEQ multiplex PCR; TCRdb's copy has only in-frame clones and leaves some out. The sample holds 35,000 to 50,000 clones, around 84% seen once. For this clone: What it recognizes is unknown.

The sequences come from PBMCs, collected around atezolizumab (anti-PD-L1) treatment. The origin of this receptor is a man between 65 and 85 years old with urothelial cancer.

The CDR3 is CASSPRGPDTEAFF. Here the CDR3 DNA reads TGTGCCAGCTCACCCAGGGGGCCCGACACTGAAGCTTTCTTT. This chain connects TRBV18 to TRBJ1-1; TRBD1 agrees at 8 bases. The ends lost 3 bases at V and 3 bases at J; junction bases unmatched: 3. Germline CDR1 is KGHSH and CDR2 is LQKENI. There are 14 residues in the CDR3.